Listed here are 29 T cell receptor beta chains from one sample, sequenced in a study of shared clonotypes between healthy human individuals. The data were produced by immunoSEQ multiplex PCR, yet TCRdb's version contains in-frame clones alone and is incomplete. The sample lists roughly 640,000 clones; about 97% were seen once. The specimen sequenced was naive CD4+ T cells sorted from blood. Subset here: CD45RA+ positively selected. These receptors all come from a woman aged 25 to 39 in good health.

This clone has just a few counts. The chain couples TRBV19 to TRBJ1-5, with D hard to call. This CDR3 region has 13 residues. The V end lost 9 bases, the J end lost 4 bases, and 13 bases lay between the germline ends. The germline V gene has CDR1 LNHDA and CDR2 SQIVND (reference sequence). CDR3 DNA sequence: TGTGCCAGCCACAGCAAGGAAAATCAGCCCCAGCATTTT. This translates into CASHSKENQPQHF.

The chain joins TRBV6-6 to TRBJ2-5, with D hard to call. Between the trimmed V and J ends, which lost 6 bases and 4 bases, there was a span of 12 bases. The length of the CDR3 is 13 residues. The germline CDR1 and CDR2 sequences are MNHNY and SVGAGI (reference sequence). The CDR3 protein is CASSLPGSETQYF. In DNA form, the CDR3 reads TGTGCCAGCAGCCTCCCTGGGTCAGAGACCCAGTACTTC.

The chain uses TRBV11-3 and TRBJ2-7, with D unresolved. Germline CDR1 is SGHNT and CDR2 is YENEEA. V dropped 1 base and J dropped 4 bases, with 14 bases sitting between them. The CDR3 sequence is 15 residues long. Here the CDR3 reads CASSLGVGLSYEQYF. CDR3 bases: TGTGCCAGCAGCTTAGGAGTGGGTCTATCTTACGAGCAGTACTTC. The full variable domain, completed using reference TRBV11-3 and TRBJ2-7, is EAGVVQSPRYKIIEKKQPVAFWCNPISGHNTLYWYLQNLGQGPELLIRYENEEAVDDSQLPKDRFSAERLKGVDSTLKIQPAELGDSAVYLCASSLGVGLSYEQYFGPGTRLTVT.

The V gene is TRBV27, the J gene TRBJ2-1; no definite D call. The germline V gene encodes CDR1 MNHEY and CDR2 SMNVEV (reference sequence). The CDR3 is 14 residues long. Deletions cut 2 bases from V and 4 bases from J, with 9 bases between. The CDR3 nucleotides are TGTGCCAGCAGTTTAGGGCAAAGATACAATGAGCAGTTCTTC. This translates into CASSLGQRYNEQFF.

The chain combines TRBV14 with TRBJ2-1; TRBD2 agrees at 10 bases. The CDR3 runs 15 residues. The V gene's germline CDR1 is SGHDN and CDR2 FVKESK. V trimming: 5 bases; J trimming: 4 bases; junction bases outside the gene matches: 5. CDR3 protein: CASSFLAGEYNEQFF. DNA of the CDR3: TGTGCCAGCAGCTTTCTAGCGGGAGAATACAATGAGCAGTTCTTC.

This clone appeared a single time. V gene TRBV11-2 combines with J gene TRBJ2-3; 10 nucleotides match TRBD2. The ends lost 3 bases at V and 0 bases at J; junction bases unmatched: 9. The CDR3 has 18 amino acids. Germline assignment: CDR1 SGHAT and CDR2 FQNNGV. CDR3 DNA sequence: TGTGCCAGCAGCTTCCGACTAGCGGGCAGGGCGAGCACAGATACGCAGTATTTT. It codes for CASSFRLAGRASTDTQYF. The full variable domain, with the rest looked up from reference TRBV11-2 and TRBJ2-3, is EAGVAQSPRYKIIEKRQSVAFWCNPISGHATLYWYQQILGQGPKLLIQFQNNGVVDDSQLPKDRFSAERLKGVDSTLKIQPAKLEDSAVYLCASSFRLAGRASTDTQYFGPGTRLTVL.

This chain joins TRBV30 and TRBJ1-6; TRBD1 matches 9 bases. This CDR3 has 14 amino acids. After removal of 3 bases from V and 7 bases from J, the junction contained 4 bases not matched to a gene. Germline V gives CDR1 GTSNPN, CDR2 SVGIG (reference sequence). Here the CDR3 DNA reads TGTGCCTGGAGGGGAACAGGGGGCAATTCACCCCTCCACTTT. Encoded protein: CAWRGTGGNSPLHF.

V is TRBV5-4 and J is TRBJ2-7, with D tentatively TRBD1 (5 bases). V was cut by 5 bases and J by 5 bases, with 14 bases left in between. Germline values: CDR1 SGHNT, CDR2 YYREEE (reference sequence). The CDR3 spans 13 residues. CDR3 bases: TGTGCCAGCAGGCCGGTAGGGGAAGACGAGCAGTACTTC. It codes for CASRPVGEDEQYF. Supplemented by reference TRBV5-4 and TRBJ2-7, the full variable domain reads ETGVTQSPTHLIKTRGQQVTLRCSSQSGHNTVSWYQQALGQGPQFIFQYYREEENGRGNFPPRFSGLQFPNYSSELNVNALELDDSALYLCASRPVGEDEQYFGPGTRLTVT.

The chain employs TRBV28 and TRBJ2-6; tentative D call: TRBD1 (5 bases). Trimming took 5 bases from V and 1 from J, leaving 12 bases between them. This CDR3 has 16 amino acids. CDR1 is MDHEN and CDR2 is SYDVKM in the germline V gene. The DNA of the CDR3 is TGTGCCAGCAGTCCGCACGCAGGGTCTGGGGCCAACGTCCTGACTTTC. It translates to CASSPHAGSGANVLTF.

V usage is TRBV5-6 and J usage is TRBJ2-1; unclear D gene. This CDR3 region has 16 residues. CDR1 SGHDT and CDR2 YYEEEE come from the germline V gene. Trimming took 2 bases from V and 0 from J, leaving 12 bases between them. CDR3 in amino acids: CASSLFSEHSYNEQFF. The CDR3 bases are TGTGCCAGCAGCTTATTTTCGGAACACTCCTACAATGAGCAGTTCTTC.

This chain joins TRBV2 and TRBJ2-1; 9 nucleotides match TRBD1. CDR3 length equals 17 residues. Germline CDR1 is SNHLY and CDR2 is FYNNEI. The V and J ends lost 4 bases and 5 bases, in that order; junction bases with no gene match: 12. The CDR3 region is CASSVDRGYSPHNEQFF. DNA for the CDR3: TGTGCCAGCAGTGTGGACAGGGGCTATTCCCCCCACAATGAGCAGTTCTTC.

The J gene is TRBJ2-1, the V gene TRBV29-1, with D maybe TRBD2 (6 bases). V was pared by 4 bases and J by 4 bases, with 14 bases between. The germline V gene has CDR1 SQVTM and CDR2 ANQGSEA. The CDR3 sequence is 14 residues long. CDR3: CSVGRSGLYNEQFF. The CDR3 region has the DNA TGCAGCGTTGGGCGCAGCGGGTTATACAATGAGCAGTTCTTC.

This sequence joins TRBV7-3 and TRBJ1-1; tentatively, D is TRBD1 (5 bases). Germline V lookup: CDR1 SGHTA, CDR2 FQGTGA. The CDR3 spans 16 residues. V was shortened by 4 bases and J by 5 bases, with 20 bases between the two germline ends. The CDR3, as DNA: TGTGCCAGCAGCTCCTGGGACGATTCAAGGCGAACTGAAGCTTTCTTT. Protein sequence: CASSSWDDSRRTEAFF.

This chain joins TRBV2 and TRBJ2-5; unclear D gene. V was trimmed by 6 bases and J by 0 bases, leaving 14 bases between them. Germline loops: CDR1 SNHLY, CDR2 FYNNEI. The CDR3 spans 15 residues. CDR3 nucleotides: TGTGCCAGCAGAACCGAACTTGACTACCAAGAGACCCAGTACTTC. Translated: CASRTELDYQETQYF. The complete variable domain, with remaining parts taken from reference TRBV2 and TRBJ2-5, reads EPEVTQTPSHQVTQMGQEVILRCVPISNHLYFYWYRQILGQKVEFLVSFYNNEISEKSEIFDDQFSVERPDGSNFTLKIRSTKLEDSAMYFCASRTELDYQETQYFGPGTRLLVL.

The chain carries TRBV12-5 and TRBJ2-1; 13 bases fit TRBD2. V shed 1 base and J 7 bases; nucleotides not matched to a gene: 4. The CDR3 is 16 residues long. Germline lookup yields CDR1 LGHNT and CDR2 FRNRAP. CDR3 DNA sequence: TGTGCTAGTGGTTTGGCGACTAGCGGGAGGACGAATGAGCAGTTCTTC. As protein: CASGLATSGRTNEQFF.

This chain connects TRBV18 to TRBJ2-1; D gene unclear. CDR1 and CDR2 from the germline V gene are KGHSH and LQKENI. This CDR3 contains 15 residues. Deletions cut 3 bases from V and 0 bases from J, with 9 bases between. The DNA for the CDR3 is TGTGCCAGCTCACCTGCAGGAAGCTCCTACAATGAGCAGTTCTTC. Its translation: CASSPAGSSYNEQFF.

The V call is TRBV27, the J call TRBJ2-5; 9 bases map to TRBD1. The CDR3 spans 16 residues. Germline CDR1 reads MNHEY; CDR2 reads SMNVEV (reference sequence). The junction had 11 bases not matched to a gene; V was cut back by 5 bases and J by 4 bases. This CDR3 is CASSRNRGRPPETQYF. In DNA, the CDR3 is TGTGCCAGCAGTAGAAACAGGGGGCGCCCCCCAGAGACCCAGTACTTC.

This clone has just one count. This CDR3 is CASSPPARGSNEQFF. CDR3 bases: TGTGCCAGCTCACCCCCGGCCCGCGGATCTAATGAGCAGTTCTTC. The rearrangement uses TRBV18 and TRBJ2-1, with D unclear. Germline values: CDR1 KGHSH, CDR2 LQKENI. CDR3 length: 15 residues. The V end was cut by 3 bases, the J end by 7 bases, with 16 bases between.

The V gene is TRBV2, the J gene TRBJ2-1; TRBD1 agrees at 11 bases. The CDR3 length is 17 residues. CDR1 is SNHLY and CDR2 is FYNNEI in the germline V gene. J was trimmed by 8 bases and V by 1 base; bases with no gene match: 10. CDR3 DNA sequence: TGTGCCAGCAGTGAAGGGACAGGGGGCCTCTTTTGGCATGAGCAGTTCTTC. Translation gives CASSEGTGGLFWHEQFF.

This sequence joins TRBV19 and TRBJ1-5; 8 bases map to TRBD1. Germline values: CDR1 LNHDA, CDR2 SQIVND (reference sequence). V dropped 6 bases and J dropped 5; count of bases not matched to a gene: 6. The CDR3 sequence is 14 residues long. The CDR3 nucleotides read TGTGCCAGTAGCACGACAGGGGAGGATCAGCCCCAGCATTTT. This translates into CASSTTGEDQPQHF. The whole variable domain, filled in from reference TRBV19 and TRBJ1-5, reads DGGITQSPKYLFRKEGQNVTLSCEQNLNHDAMYWYRQDPGQGLRLIYYSQIVNDFQKGDIAEGYSVSREKKESFPLTVTSAQKNPTAFYLCASSTTGEDQPQHFGDGTRLSIL.

The V and J genes are TRBV18 and TRBJ2-1; a weak D match, TRBD2 (6 bases). Germline V gene data show CDR1 as KGHSH and CDR2 as LQKENI. The V and J ends lost 4 bases and 9 bases respectively, with 22 bases between them. The CDR3 loop spans 16 amino acids. The CDR3 region is CASSQQPGLDGSEQFF. The CDR3 coding sequence is TGTGCCAGCTCACAACAACCGGGACTGGATGGGAGTGAGCAGTTCTTC.

This sequence joins TRBV5-4 and TRBJ1-4, with a weak D call TRBD1 (6 bases). This CDR3 has 15 amino acids. Germline loops: CDR1 SGHNT, CDR2 YYREEE (reference sequence). Trimming removed 0 bases at V and 4 bases at J, with 10 bases between. CDR3 sequence reads: CASSLVGGRNEKLFF. In nucleotides, the CDR3 is TGTGCCAGCAGCTTGGTGGGGGGCCGTAATGAAAAACTGTTTTTT.

The V and J genes are TRBV18 and TRBJ1-1, with D perhaps TRBD1 (6 bases). This CDR3 has 13 residues. CDR1 is KGHSH, CDR2 LQKENI, per germline. Trimming cost V 2 bases and J 10 bases, with 14 bases left between them. The CDR3 loop is CASSPVTEGGAFF. In nucleotides, the CDR3 is TGTGCCAGCTCACCAGTGACCGAGGGGGGAGCTTTCTTT.

This clone was found once. The V and J genes are TRBV11-2 and TRBJ2-3, with D possibly matching TRBD2 (6 bases). The CDR3 consists of 15 residues. Germline V lookup: CDR1 SGHAT, CDR2 FQNNGV. V lost 1 base and J 0 bases, leaving 8 bases between the germline ends. The CDR3 reads CASSLGSGSTDTQYF. The CDR3 nucleotides are TGTGCCAGCAGCTTAGGCAGCGGGAGCACAGATACGCAGTATTTT.

J is TRBJ2-2 and V is TRBV15; either TRBD1 or TRBD2 may supply D (5 bases each). Trimming removed 3 bases from V and 2 bases from J, with 13 bases in between. The CDR3 sequence is 16 residues long. Germline V gene lookup returns CDR1 LNHNV and CDR2 YYDKDF (reference sequence). CDR3 residues: CATSSMWGTNTGELFF. DNA for the CDR3: TGTGCCACCAGCAGCATGTGGGGGACCAACACCGGGGAGCTGTTTTTT. Full variable domain (remainder filled in from reference TRBV15 and TRBJ2-2): DAMVIQNPRYQVTQFGKPVTLSCSQTLNHNVMYWYQQKSSQAPKLLFHYYDKDFNNEADTPDNFQSRRPNTSFCFLDIRSPGLGDTAMYLCATSSMWGTNTGELFFGEGSRLTVL.

CDR3 sequence: CASSLVTYEQYF. In nucleotides, the CDR3 is TGTGCCAGCAGCTTAGTGACCTACGAGCAGTACTTC. The chain links TRBV7-2 to TRBJ2-7; no firm D call. Per germline, CDR1 SGHTA and CDR2 FQGNSA. There are 12 residues in the CDR3. V lost 1 base and J 2 bases, leaving 3 bases between the germline ends. The full variable domain, its missing parts supplied by reference TRBV7-2 and TRBJ2-7, is GAGVSQSPSNKVTEKGKDVELRCDPISGHTALYWYRQSLGQGLEFLIYFQGNSAPDKSGLPSDRFSAERTGGSVSTLTIQRTQQEDSAVYLCASSLVTYEQYFGPGTRLTVT.

The gene calls are TRBV30 and TRBJ1-1, with a weak D call TRBD1 (6 bases). Trimming pared 3 bases from V and 1 base from J, leaving 18 bases between. The CDR3 consists of 16 residues. CDR1 is GTSNPN, CDR2 SVGIG, per germline (reference sequence). In nucleotides, the CDR3 is TGTGCCTGGAGAGTGGGGGCTAAAAAGACGAACACTGAAGCTTTCTTT. This sequence encodes CAWRVGAKKTNTEAFF.

The rearrangement uses TRBV18 and TRBJ2-3; 7 bases align to TRBD1. V lost 7 bases to trimming and J lost 2 bases; unmatched junction nucleotides: 9. Germline loops: CDR1 KGHSH, CDR2 LQKENI. The CDR3 contains 15 residues. The CDR3 DNA sequence: TGTGCCAGCTTAACCGGGACAGATAACACAGATACGCAGTATTTT. Translating it yields CASLTGTDNTDTQYF.

This sequence joins TRBV27 and TRBJ2-7; no definite D call. The V gene lost 5 bases and the J gene lost 3 bases, with 17 bases spanning the gap. The V gene's germline CDR1 is MNHEY and CDR2 SMNVEV (reference sequence). CDR3 length: 15 residues. CDR3 amino acids: CASSPTRIPNYEQYF. The CDR3 coding sequence is TGTGCCAGCAGTCCCACACGCATTCCAAACTACGAGCAGTACTTC.